This passage covers 19 T cell receptor beta chains from one sample sequenced in a study of T cell repertoires in cytomegalovirus infection. Using its own MiXCR run on the reads, TCRdb lists one record per CDR3 protein. There are 750,000 to 900,000 distinct CDR3 sequences in the sample; 29% occur only once, and about an eighth lies in the top ten. These receptors' antigens are unknown. Material: cultured CD8+ T cells from PBMCs, obtained from culture after CMV antigen stimulation. All receptors derive from a human donor in good health (CMV status not recorded). Some clones in this sample may be carry-over from other donors' samples.

V usage is TRBV11-2 and J usage is TRBJ2-3; 11 bases fit TRBD2. This CDR3 is built from 18 residues. Unmatched junction bases numbered 16, after V lost 5 bases and J lost 6 bases. Germline assignment: CDR1 SGHAT and CDR2 FQNNGV. CDR3 amino acids: CASSPLGLAGGPRDTQYF. CDR3 coding DNA: TGTGCCAGCAGCCCCCTGGGGTTAGCGGGGGGGCCTAGGGATACGCAGTATTTT.

This clonotype has more than one count but fewer than ten. Written as DNA, the CDR3 is TGTGCCAGCAGCTTAGGTGGGCTAGACCGATCTTCAGACTATGGCTACACCTTC. It encodes CASSLGGLDRSSDYGYTF. The gene calls are TRBV7-9 and TRBJ1-2; D is undetermined. Trimming removed 1 base from V and 3 bases from J, with 21 bases in between. There are 18 residues in the CDR3. Germline V gives CDR1 SEHNR, CDR2 FQNEAQ (reference sequence).

This clonotype was detected a few times. The DNA for the CDR3 is TGTGCCAGCGTCGTCAGGGACACCGGGGAGCTGTTTTTT. This sequence encodes CASVVRDTGELFF. This chain joins TRBV2 and TRBJ2-2, with D maybe TRBD1 (5 bases). The CDR3 sequence is 13 residues long. Trimming cost V 8 bases and J 3 bases, with 10 bases left between them. The germline V gene encodes CDR1 SNHLY and CDR2 FYNNEI.

This clonotype was counted a few times. The CDR3 DNA sequence: TGCAGTGCCCGGGACGGCACTGAAGCTTTCTTT. Translating it yields CSARDGTEAFF. This rearrangement joins TRBV20-1 to TRBJ1-1; D possibly corresponds to TRBD1 (5 bases). V was pared by 6 bases and J by 4 bases, with 9 bases between. Germline values: CDR1 DFQATT, CDR2 SNEGSKA (reference sequence). This CDR3 spans 11 amino acids.

Written as DNA, the CDR3 is TGTGCCAGCAGTCCAGGACAGGGCTCATTTGAAAAACTGTTTTTT. Its translation: CASSPGQGSFEKLFF. This rearrangement joins TRBV12-3 or TRBV12-4 to TRBJ1-4; 8 bases line up with TRBD1. The junction had 9 bases not matched to a gene; V was cut back by 5 bases and J by 7 bases. This CDR3 has 15 residues.

The chain combines TRBV20-1 with TRBJ2-2; the D gene is possibly TRBD1 (7 bases). Germline V CDR1 and CDR2: DFQATT, SNEGSKA (reference sequence). The CDR3 consists of 13 residues. Trimming cost V 5 bases and J 7 bases, with 14 bases left between them. The CDR3 region is CSAPQGGGGELFF. The CDR3 bases are TGCAGTGCTCCCCAGGGGGGCGGCGGGGAGCTGTTTTTT.

A few counts support this clonotype. This chain connects TRBV7-2 to TRBJ2-1; D not resolved. Germline V CDR1 and CDR2: SGHTA, FQGNSA. V was clipped by 0 bases and J by 10 bases, with 10 bases between them. The CDR3 covers 13 residues. This CDR3 reads CASSLAPGSEQFF. Written as DNA, the CDR3 is TGTGCCAGCAGCTTAGCTCCGGGCTCAGAGCAGTTCTTC.

The chain couples TRBV19 to TRBJ2-1; D unresolved. Trimming removed 4 bases from V and 4 bases from J, with 11 bases in between. This CDR3 comprises 14 residues. Germline-derived CDR1 and CDR2 are LNHDA and SQIVND (reference sequence). DNA for the CDR3: TGTGCCAGTAGTAATAGTGGCCATTACAATGAGCAGTTCTTC. Translation: CASSNSGHYNEQFF.

This clonotype turned up a few times. This chain connects TRBV7-8 to TRBJ2-5; 9 bases are shared with TRBD1. The V and J ends lost 1 base and 5 bases, in that order; junction bases with no gene match: 5. Looked up from germline, CDR1 is SGHVS and CDR2 is FQNEAQ. CDR3 length: 15 residues. Written as DNA, the CDR3 is TGTGCCAGCAGCTTAGAACAGGGGGCGGTGGAGACCCAGTACTTC. Translated: CASSLEQGAVETQYF.

As regards this clonotype: A junction boundary mismatches the germline segment, possibly from a read error. The J gene is TRBJ2-1, the V gene TRBV7-6, with D tentatively TRBD1 (6 bases). The CDR3 length is 13 residues. Germline V lookup: CDR1 SGHVS, CDR2 FNYEAQ. CDR3 in DNA: TGTGCTAGCAGCTCCGCGCAGGGGAGTGAGCAGTTCTTC. Amino acids: CASSSAQGSEQFF.

This clonotype was counted many times. This chain uses TRBV7-3 with TRBJ2-1, with D uncertain. Trimming shortened V by 8 bases and J by 7 bases, and 15 bases separated the two germline ends. The V gene's germline CDR1 is SGHTA and CDR2 FQGTGA. The CDR3 has 13 residues. CDR3 region: CASSPADLNEQFF. The CDR3 bases are TGTGCCAGCTCCCCGGCAGACCTTAATGAGCAGTTCTTC.

The chain recombines TRBV15 with TRBJ2-5; TRBD2 matches at 8 bases. With V trimmed by 11 bases and J by 5 bases, 13 bases remained unmatched. Germline loops: CDR1 LNHNV, CDR2 YYDKDF (reference sequence). CDR3 length: 14 amino acids. The CDR3 spells CAVPGGTSGETQYF. In DNA, the CDR3 is TGTGCCGTGCCCGGGGGGACTAGTGGGGAGACCCAGTACTTC.

The chain recombines TRBV12-3 or TRBV12-4 with TRBJ1-3, with D possibly being TRBD1 (5 bases). Trimming removed 10 bases from V and 0 bases from J, with 13 bases in between. This CDR3 is built from 14 residues. As DNA, the CDR3 is TGTGCCACCAAGGGGACTTTCTCTGGAAACACCATATATTTT. Protein: CATKGTFSGNTIYF.

This clonotype was recorded at least ten times. This sequence joins TRBV10-3 and TRBJ1-4; D possibly corresponds to TRBD1 (5 bases). With 8 bases removed from V and 8 bases from J, the gap between germline ends came to 15 bases. Germline CDR1 and CDR2: ENHRY and SYGVKD. The CDR3 has 13 amino acids. For the CDR3, the DNA is TGTGCCATCTGGGACCAACAAGACGAAAAACTGTTTTTT. This translates into CAIWDQQDEKLFF.

V and J are TRBV27 and TRBJ2-3; tentatively, D is TRBD2 (5 bases). From germline, CDR1 is MNHEY and CDR2 SMNVEV (reference sequence). V was shortened by 4 bases and J by 2 bases, with 13 bases between the two germline ends. This CDR3 is built from 15 residues. This CDR3 is CASSYGVSSTDTQYF. As DNA, the CDR3 is TGTGCCAGCAGTTACGGGGTATCGTCCACAGATACGCAGTATTTT.

This clonotype was detected only a few times. The CDR3: CASSILLAGGNNEQFF. The DNA of the CDR3 is TGTGCCAGTAGCATCTTACTAGCGGGGGGGAACAATGAGCAGTTCTTC. The rearrangement joins TRBV19 to TRBJ2-1, with TRBD2 matching over 13 bases. The germline V gene encodes CDR1 LNHDA and CDR2 SQIVND (reference sequence). This CDR3 has 16 amino acids. The junction had 7 bases not matched to a gene; V was cut back by 6 bases and J by 5 bases.

The chain joins TRBV4-1 to TRBJ2-2; 10 bases fit TRBD1. V shed 6 bases and J 5 bases; nucleotides not matched to a gene: 3. In germline, CDR1 is MGHRA, CDR2 YSYEKL. The CDR3 runs to 14 residues. The CDR3 DNA sequence: TGCGCCAGCAGTCGACAGGGGGCAACCGGGGAGCTGTTTTTT. This translates into CASSRQGATGELFF.

With respect to this clonotype: At one of its ends the junction is not consistent with the germline gene, which may arise from a read error. This chain uses TRBV7-9 with TRBJ2-3; D gene unclear. The germline V gene has CDR1 SEHNR and CDR2 FQNEAQ (reference sequence). CDR3 length equals 15 residues. CDR3 residues: CASRHDPIHTETQYF. The CDR3 DNA sequence: TGTGCCAGCAGACATGACCCGATCCACACAGAGACGCAGTATTTT.

The CDR3 reads CASSPKGKNTGELFF. The CDR3 DNA reads TGTGCCAGCAGTCCGAAGGGGAAGAACACCGGGGAGCTGTTTTTT. The chain links TRBV27 to TRBJ2-2; D perhaps matches TRBD1 (5 bases). CDR1 and CDR2 from the germline V gene are MNHEY and SMNVEV (reference sequence). The CDR3 spans 15 residues. Trimming cost V 5 bases and J 1 base, with 11 bases left between them.